The present TCR beta chain was sequenced within a study of T cell responses to AZD1222 COVID-19 vaccine. Findings and limits, study-wide: Donors were mostly white British, more females; clonal diversity possibly underestimated. Per reports, nearly half of all spike-specific TCRs target regions that are unmutated in variants.

This CDR3 region has 11 residues. CDR1 is MDHEN, CDR2 SYDVKM, per germline. Between the trimmed V and J ends, which lost 6 bases and 8 bases, there was a span of 8 bases. Only in-frame clones appear in the TCRdb table, and some are missing; sequencing was by immunoSEQ multiplex PCR. Here the sample spans approximately 140,000 clones, about 90% being singletons. Remarks on this clone: The antigen remains unidentified.

Sequences were derived from peripheral blood, sampled 28 days after the second dose of the MenACWY control vaccine. The TCR comes from an adult who received the MenACWY meningococcal vaccine as a control. V usage is TRBV28 and J usage is TRBJ1-3; TRBD1 might be the D (6 bases). CDR3 protein: CASRQGYTIYF. The CDR3 coding sequence is TGTGCCAGCAGACAGGGTTACACCATATATTTT.